Shown below are 21 T cell receptor beta chains from a single sample sequenced in a study of blood T cells in healthy people across ages. Sample-barcoded 5' priming and a J-beta primer mix drove a second PCR of about 6 to 12 cycles. In TCRdb, the 5' RACE reads were re-called with MiXCR into one record per CDR3 protein. The repertoire consists of hundreds of thousands of distinct CDR3 sequences, with around 21% occurring once and the leading ten covering 3% to 4%. Sequencing input: blood. All receptors derive from a man in his sixties or seventies in good health.

The chain recombines TRBV18 with TRBJ2-3; D ambiguous. Germline loops: CDR1 KGHSH, CDR2 LQKENI. The CDR3 is 13 amino acids. The V gene lost 3 bases and the J gene lost 7 bases, with 11 bases spanning the gap. In DNA form, the CDR3 reads TGTGCCAGCTCACCCTTCGGTTCCAATACGCAGTATTTT. The encoded protein is CASSPFGSNTQYF.

The chain couples TRBV19 to TRBJ2-5, with 14 bases lining up with TRBD2. The J call may be in error: the DNA end matches TRBJ2-7 better. The CDR3 has 16 amino acids. CDR1 LNHDA and CDR2 SQIVND come from the germline V gene (reference sequence). The CDR3 coding sequence is TGTGCCAGTAGTCCACGACTAGCGGGAGGGTTGTACGAGCAGTACTTC. It encodes CASSPRLAGGLYEQYF.

This clonotype came up a few times. V usage is TRBV20-1 and J usage is TRBJ2-4; D ambiguous. Trimming stripped 6 bases from V and 0 bases from J, with 9 bases between. Germline CDR1 DFQATT, CDR2 SNEGSKA (reference sequence). The length of the CDR3 is 13 residues. CDR3 in DNA: TGCAGTGCCAGCGCTATAGCCAAAAACATTCAGTACTTC. This codes for CSASAIAKNIQYF.

V usage is TRBV27 and J usage is TRBJ1-5; unclear D gene. The germline V gene encodes CDR1 MNHEY and CDR2 SMNVEV (reference sequence). V lost 2 bases and J lost 6, with 14 bases in between. CDR3 length equals 15 residues. The CDR3 sequence is CASSLSFSGIQPQHF. CDR3 nucleotide sequence: TGTGCCAGCAGTTTAAGTTTCTCGGGGATTCAGCCCCAGCATTTT.

This clonotype was counted ten times or more. This chain joins TRBV5-6 and TRBJ2-5; weak D call: TRBD1 (5 bases). This CDR3 contains 17 residues. CDR1 and CDR2 from the germline V gene are SGHDT and YYEEEE. With 1 base removed from V and 3 bases from J, the gap between germline ends came to 19 bases. As DNA, the CDR3 is TGTGCCAGCAGCTTGTCTACACTTAGGACACAGAAAGAGACCCAGTACTTC. As protein: CASSLSTLRTQKETQYF.

This chain uses TRBV20-1 with TRBJ1-2, with D tentatively TRBD1 (5 bases). The V gene lost 3 bases and the J gene lost 8 bases, with 22 bases spanning the gap. This CDR3 spans 15 amino acids. Per germline, CDR1 DFQATT and CDR2 SNEGSKA (reference sequence). The CDR3 here is CSARSGPSGPGGYTF. CDR3 DNA sequence: TGCAGTGCTAGGTCTGGCCCCTCGGGGCCTGGGGGCTACACCTTC.

This clonotype was seen only a few times. The J gene is TRBJ1-6, the V gene TRBV28, with D possibly TRBD1 on 5 matching bases. Germline V lookup: CDR1 MDHEN, CDR2 SYDVKM. V shed 10 bases and J shed 6 bases, with 10 bases lying between them. CDR3 length equals 12 residues. The DNA for the CDR3 is TGTGCCACTACAGGATCTAATTCACCCCTCCACTTT. Translated, it gives CATTGSNSPLHF.

Ten or more counts support this clonotype. The CDR3 DNA reads as TGTGCCAGCAGCCATATTTCGGGGGCCAGGAATGAGCAGTTCTTC. It is translated as CASSHISGARNEQFF. The chain has TRBV11-2 and TRBJ2-5; D is perhaps TRBD1 or TRBD2 (6 bases each). The J call may not be correct, given that the DNA end is closer to TRBJ2-1. This CDR3 region has 15 residues. Germline CDR1 SGHAT, CDR2 FQNNGV.

This clonotype occurred many times. The rearrangement uses TRBV5-1 and TRBJ2-7, with TRBD1 matching 8 bases. The CDR3 runs to 14 residues. V shed 3 bases, J shed 3 bases, and the junction held 5 bases outside the gene matches. CDR1 is SGHRS, CDR2 YFSETQ, per germline. CDR3 residues: CASSSGTGIYEQYF. In DNA, the CDR3 is TGCGCCAGCAGCTCCGGGACAGGCATCTACGAGCAGTACTTC.

The rearrangement links TRBV29-1 to TRBJ2-3, with D maybe TRBD2 (7 bases). Germline-derived CDR1 and CDR2 are SQVTM and ANQGSEA. V was clipped by 8 bases and J by 2 bases, with 17 bases between them. The CDR3 length is 14 residues. DNA of the CDR3: TGCAGCTTACGGGGGCTAGCGGTCACAGATACGCAGTATTTT. Translation gives CSLRGLAVTDTQYF.

Only a few counts were recorded for this clonotype. The chain couples TRBV7-2 to TRBJ2-3; D is unresolved. The germline gives CDR1 SGHTA, CDR2 FQGNSA. Trimming removed 4 bases at V and 3 bases at J, with 14 bases between. The CDR3 runs to 15 residues. The CDR3 bases are TGTGCCAGCAGCTGGAACAGCTACGTGACAGATACGCAGTATTTT. Translated, it gives CASSWNSYVTDTQYF.

This clonotype was seen repeatedly, ten times or more. The chain recombines TRBV29-1 with TRBJ1-2, with TRBD1 matching over 8 bases. V was pared by 7 bases and J by 3 bases, with 7 bases of the junction left unmatched. CDR1 SQVTM and CDR2 ANQGSEA come from the germline V gene. This CDR3 region has 13 residues. CDR3 region: CSAIQGGDYGYTF. For the CDR3, the DNA is TGCAGCGCTATACAGGGGGGGGACTATGGCTACACCTTC.

This clonotype was seen a handful of times. The gene calls are TRBV5-1 and TRBJ2-7, with 8 bases fitting TRBD1. Per the germline V gene, CDR1 is SGHRS and CDR2 is YFSETQ. This CDR3 comprises 15 residues. Trimming at V came to 3 bases and at J to 1 base, leaving 6 bases not matched to a gene. The CDR3: CASSSTGTGSYEQYF. In nucleotides, the CDR3 is TGCGCCAGCAGCTCTACCGGGACAGGTTCCTACGAGCAGTACTTC.

The J gene is TRBJ2-7, the V gene TRBV28, with TRBD1 as a possible D gene (5 bases). Between the trimmed V and J ends, which lost 5 bases and 13 bases, there was a span of 27 bases. The CDR3 loop spans 15 amino acids. Germline lookup yields CDR1 MDHEN and CDR2 SYDVKM. CDR3 DNA: TGTGCCAGCAGTAAGACACAGGCTCCCTCACGTTCTGGTTACTTC. Its translation is CASSKTQAPSRSGYF.

The chain combines TRBV5-1 with TRBJ2-5; 9 bases agree with TRBD2. From germline, CDR1 is SGHRS and CDR2 YFSETQ. The CDR3 length is 16 residues. Germline trimming cut 2 bases from V and 4 bases from J; bases unmatched to any gene: 9. CDR3 nucleotides: TGCGCCAGCAGCTTCCAGACTAGCGGAAGGTCAGAGACCCAGTACTTC. Amino acid sequence: CASSFQTSGRSETQYF.

Only a few counts were recorded for this clonotype. The genes are TRBV2 and TRBJ2-2; 8 positions match TRBD2. Germline assignment: CDR1 SNHLY and CDR2 FYNNEI. V gave up 4 bases and J gave up 2 bases; unmatched junction bases: 3. The CDR3 has 15 residues. The CDR3 sequence: CASSATSGNTGELFF. The CDR3 region has the DNA TGTGCCAGCAGTGCCACTAGCGGCAACACCGGGGAGCTGTTTTTT.

This clonotype was counted ten times or more. The gene calls are TRBV12-3 or TRBV12-4 and TRBJ2-1; D is undetermined. This CDR3 is built from 14 residues. V lost 1 base to trimming and J lost 2 bases, with 6 bases between them. Here the CDR3 DNA reads TGTGCCAGCAGTTTAGGCGCCGCCTACAATGAGCAGTTCTTC. It yields the protein CASSLGAAYNEQFF.

This clonotype has more than one count but fewer than ten. The V gene is TRBV18, the J gene TRBJ2-2, with D unclear. Looked up from germline, CDR1 is KGHSH and CDR2 is LQKENI. The V gene lost 1 base and the J gene lost 5 bases, with 11 bases spanning the gap. The CDR3 runs to 15 residues. The CDR3 DNA follows: TGTGCCAGCTCACCACGAGACACCACGACCGGGGAGCTGTTTTTT. This sequence encodes CASSPRDTTTGELFF.

The chain carries TRBV5-1 and TRBJ1-5; 8 bases match TRBD1. CDR1 SGHRS and CDR2 YFSETQ come from the germline V gene. V was pared by 4 bases and J by 4 bases, with 4 bases of the junction left unmatched. The CDR3 runs to 14 residues. CDR3 sequence (DNA): TGCGCCAGCAGCCAGGGGGCTGAAAATCAGCCCCAGCATTTT. This encodes CASSQGAENQPQHF.

The V and J genes are TRBV12-3 or TRBV12-4 and TRBJ2-1; 12 bases align to TRBD2. Trimming at V came to 5 bases and at J to 7 bases, leaving 6 bases not matched to a gene. This CDR3 region has 15 residues. The CDR3 loop reads CASSQTSGSWNEQFF. As DNA, the CDR3 is TGTGCCAGCAGTCAGACTAGCGGGAGTTGGAATGAGCAGTTCTTC.

There are a few counts of this clonotype. J is TRBJ2-5 and V is TRBV15; D perhaps matches TRBD2 (5 bases). Trimming removed 1 base from V and 0 bases from J, with 6 bases in between. Germline V gene lookup returns CDR1 LNHNV and CDR2 YYDKDF (reference sequence). This CDR3 is 14 amino acids long. CDR3 sequence: CATSRGRYQETQYF. For the CDR3, the DNA is TGTGCCACCAGCAGAGGGAGGTACCAAGAGACCCAGTACTTC.